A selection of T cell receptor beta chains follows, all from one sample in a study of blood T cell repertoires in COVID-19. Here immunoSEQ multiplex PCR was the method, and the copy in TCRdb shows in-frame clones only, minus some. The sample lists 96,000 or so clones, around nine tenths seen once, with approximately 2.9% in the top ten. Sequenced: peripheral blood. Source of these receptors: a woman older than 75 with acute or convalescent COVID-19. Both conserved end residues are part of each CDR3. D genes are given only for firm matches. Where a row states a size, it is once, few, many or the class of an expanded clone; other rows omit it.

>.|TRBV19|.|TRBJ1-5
CASSPTGSQPQHF
TGTGCCAGTAGCCCCACAGGGAGCCAGCCCCAGCATTTT
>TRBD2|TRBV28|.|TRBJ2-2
CASRPGGAGGTGELFF
TGTGCCAGCAGACCCGGGGGAGCGGGGGGCACCGGGGAGCTGTTTTTT
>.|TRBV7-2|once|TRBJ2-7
CASSYRSSYEQYF
TGTGCCAGCAGTTATCGGAGCTCCTACGAGCAGTACTTC
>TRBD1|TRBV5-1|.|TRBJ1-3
CASSWDSQSSGNTIYF
TGCGCCAGCAGCTGGGACAGCCAGAGCTCTGGAAACACCATATATTTT
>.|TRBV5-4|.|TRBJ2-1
CASSSTYNEQFF
TGTGCCAGCAGCTCTACCTACAATGAGCAGTTCTTC
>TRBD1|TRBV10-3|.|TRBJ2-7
CAIRPGQGANEQYF
TGTGCCATCAGGCCGGGACAGGGGGCAAACGAGCAGTACTTC
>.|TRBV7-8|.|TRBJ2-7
CASSLTDSFSYEQYF
TGTGCCAGCAGCTTAACGGACAGCTTCTCCTACGAGCAGTACTTC
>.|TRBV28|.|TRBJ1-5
CASQGINQPQHF
TGTGCCAGCCAGGGTATCAATCAGCCCCAGCATTTT
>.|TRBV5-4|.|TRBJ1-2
CASSLAETGFRGYTF
TGTGCCAGCAGCTTGGCCGAAACAGGGTTTCGTGGCTACACCTTC
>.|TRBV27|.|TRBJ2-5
CASSLAGLETQYF
TGTGCCAGCAGTTTAGCGGGTTTGGAGACCCAGTACTTC
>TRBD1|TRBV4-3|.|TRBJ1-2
CASSPDRGGGYTF
TGCGCCAGCAGCCCCGACAGGGGGGGAGGCTACACCTTC
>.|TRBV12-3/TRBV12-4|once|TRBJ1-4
CASSLVSNEKLFF
TGTGCCAGCAGTTTAGTTAGCAATGAAAAACTGTTTTTT
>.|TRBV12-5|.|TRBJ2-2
CASGPTYRDTGELFF
TGTGCTAGTGGCCCCACTTACAGGGATACCGGGGAGCTGTTTTTT
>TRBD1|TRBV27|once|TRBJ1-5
CASSLNRGESQPQHF
TGTGCCAGCAGTTTGAACAGGGGCGAGAGTCAGCCCCAGCATTTT
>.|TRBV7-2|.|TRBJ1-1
CASSHRLGNTEAFF
TGTGCCAGCAGCCACCGGCTAGGGAACACTGAAGCTTTCTTT
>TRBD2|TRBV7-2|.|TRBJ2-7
CASSLGTSGSYEQYF
TGTGCCAGCAGCTTGGGGACTAGCGGGAGCTACGAGCAGTACTTC
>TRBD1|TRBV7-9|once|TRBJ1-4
CASSEAGGLNEKLFF
TGTGCCAGCAGCGAAGCAGGGGGACTTAATGAAAAACTGTTTTTT
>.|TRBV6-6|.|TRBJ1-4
CASSYRLGEKLFF
TGTGCCAGCAGTTATCGACTTGGGGAAAAACTGTTTTTT
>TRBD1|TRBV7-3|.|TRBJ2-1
CASRVDRATLGEQFF
TGTGCCAGCAGAGTGGACAGGGCAACTTTGGGGGAGCAGTTCTTC
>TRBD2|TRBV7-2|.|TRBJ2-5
CASSPRTSGRWETQYF
TGTGCCAGCAGCCCCCGGACTAGCGGGAGGTGGGAGACCCAGTACTTC
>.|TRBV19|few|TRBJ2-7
CASSMYGGSSYEQYF
TGTGCCAGTAGTATGTATGGCGGAAGCTCCTACGAGCAGTACTTC
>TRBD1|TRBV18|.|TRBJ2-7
CASSQLTAGTGSYEQYF
TGTGCCAGCTCACAACTAACAGCCGGGACAGGGTCCTACGAGCAGTACTTC
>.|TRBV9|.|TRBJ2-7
CASSVGLSAGADYEQYF
TGTGCCAGCAGCGTAGGACTGTCGGCAGGGGCCGATTACGAGCAGTACTTC
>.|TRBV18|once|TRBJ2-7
CASSRQNSYEQYF
TGTGCCAGCTCTCGACAAAACTCCTACGAGCAGTACTTC
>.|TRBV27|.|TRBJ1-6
CASRPPGDGNSPLHF
TGTGCCAGCAGACCCCCGGGGGATGGGAATTCACCCCTCCACTTT
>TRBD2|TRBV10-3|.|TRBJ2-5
CAISEYSGLLQETQYF
TGTGCCATCAGTGAGTACTCGGGACTATTACAAGAGACCCAGTACTTC
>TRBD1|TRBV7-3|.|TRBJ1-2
CASSPHSGTGRGYTF
TGTGCCAGCAGCCCTCACTCCGGGACAGGACGTGGCTACACCTTC
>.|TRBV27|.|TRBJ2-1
CASSLRVNSYNEQFF
TGTGCCAGCAGTTTACGGGTTAACTCCTACAATGAGCAGTTCTTC
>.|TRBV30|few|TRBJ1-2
CAWSVGGPGNYGYTF
TGTGCCTGGAGTGTAGGGGGACCGGGAAACTATGGCTACACCTTC
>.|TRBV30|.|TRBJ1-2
CAWETRGSGYTF
TGTGCCTGGGAGACCAGGGGTTCGGGCTACACCTTC
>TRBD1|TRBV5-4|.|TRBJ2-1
CASSFGQGVYNEQFF
TGTGCCAGCAGCTTCGGACAGGGCGTATACAATGAGCAGTTCTTC
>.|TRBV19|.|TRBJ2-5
CASSTLRARSETQYF
TGTGCCAGTAGTACGTTGCGGGCCCGGTCGGAGACCCAGTACTTC
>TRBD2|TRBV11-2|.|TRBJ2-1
CASTPVVAGLRNEQFF
TGTGCCAGCACCCCCGTAGTAGCGGGCTTACGCAATGAGCAGTTCTTC
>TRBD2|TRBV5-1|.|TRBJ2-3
CASRTSGGAGNTQYF
TGCGCCAGCAGGACTAGCGGGGGGGCCGGGAATACGCAGTATTTT
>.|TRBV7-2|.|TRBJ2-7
CASSLVGGPYYEQYF
TGTGCCAGCAGCTTAGTGGGGGGGCCTTACTACGAGCAGTACTTC
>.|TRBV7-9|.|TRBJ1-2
CASSLVTSSSGYTF
TGTGCCAGCAGCTTAGTTACCTCTTCGAGTGGCTACACCTTC
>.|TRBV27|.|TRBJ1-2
CASRLDHSSRYGYTF
TGTGCCAGCAGGCTCGATCACAGCTCCCGCTATGGCTACACCTTC
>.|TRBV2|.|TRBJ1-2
CASLPWAINYGYTF
TGTGCCAGCCTGCCCTGGGCGATCAACTATGGCTACACCTTC
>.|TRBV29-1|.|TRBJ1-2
CSVEAGFSYGYTF
TGCAGCGTTGAAGCGGGTTTTAGCTATGGCTACACCTTC
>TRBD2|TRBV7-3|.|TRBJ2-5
CASTGRGRSETQYF
TGTGCCAGCACCGGGCGCGGGAGGTCGGAGACCCAGTACTTC
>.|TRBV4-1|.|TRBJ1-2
CASSPLAANYGYTF
TGCGCCAGCAGCCCCCTCGCAGCTAACTATGGCTACACCTTC
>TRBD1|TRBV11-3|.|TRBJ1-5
CASNKNRGSQPQHF
TGTGCCAGCAACAAAAACAGGGGTTCCCAGCCCCAGCATTTT
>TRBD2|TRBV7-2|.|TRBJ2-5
CASSGTGGREAQYF
TGTGCCAGCAGCGGCACGGGAGGGAGGGAGGCCCAGTACTTC
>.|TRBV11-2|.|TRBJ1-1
CASSLVGGNTEAFF
TGTGCCAGCAGCTTAGTAGGGGGGAACACTGAAGCTTTCTTT
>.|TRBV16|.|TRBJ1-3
CASSPDSAARNTIYF
TGTGCCAGCAGCCCCGACAGCGCGGCGAGAAACACCATATATTTT
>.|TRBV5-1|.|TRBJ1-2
CASREGPEGYTF
TGCGCCAGCAGGGAGGGTCCAGAGGGCTACACCTTC
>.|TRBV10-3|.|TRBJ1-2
CAISESSGRDGYTF
TGTGCCATCAGTGAGTCCTCAGGGAGGGATGGCTACACCTTC
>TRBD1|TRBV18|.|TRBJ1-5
CASSPDDRATGNQPQHF
TGTGCCAGCTCACCAGATGACAGGGCGACTGGCAATCAGCCCCAGCATTTT
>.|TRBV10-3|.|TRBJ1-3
CAIRPPGAGNTIYF
TGTGCCATCAGGCCCCCGGGGGCTGGAAACACCATATATTTT